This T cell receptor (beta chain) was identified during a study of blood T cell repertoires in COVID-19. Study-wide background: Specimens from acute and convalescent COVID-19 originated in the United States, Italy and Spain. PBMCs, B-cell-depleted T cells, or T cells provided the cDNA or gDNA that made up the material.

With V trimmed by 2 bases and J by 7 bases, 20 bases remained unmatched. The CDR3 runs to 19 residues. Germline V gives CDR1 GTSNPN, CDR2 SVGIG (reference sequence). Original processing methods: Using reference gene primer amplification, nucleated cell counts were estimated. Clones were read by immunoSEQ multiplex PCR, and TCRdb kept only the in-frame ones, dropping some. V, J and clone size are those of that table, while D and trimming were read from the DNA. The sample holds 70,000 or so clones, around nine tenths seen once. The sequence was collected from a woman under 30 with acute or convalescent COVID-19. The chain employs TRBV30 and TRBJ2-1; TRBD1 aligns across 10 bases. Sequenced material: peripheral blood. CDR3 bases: TGTGCCTGGAGTCACTCGACAGGGGGCGTGGGAGTTTTCCTAAATGAGCAGTTCTTC. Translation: CAWSHSTGGVGVFLNEQFF.